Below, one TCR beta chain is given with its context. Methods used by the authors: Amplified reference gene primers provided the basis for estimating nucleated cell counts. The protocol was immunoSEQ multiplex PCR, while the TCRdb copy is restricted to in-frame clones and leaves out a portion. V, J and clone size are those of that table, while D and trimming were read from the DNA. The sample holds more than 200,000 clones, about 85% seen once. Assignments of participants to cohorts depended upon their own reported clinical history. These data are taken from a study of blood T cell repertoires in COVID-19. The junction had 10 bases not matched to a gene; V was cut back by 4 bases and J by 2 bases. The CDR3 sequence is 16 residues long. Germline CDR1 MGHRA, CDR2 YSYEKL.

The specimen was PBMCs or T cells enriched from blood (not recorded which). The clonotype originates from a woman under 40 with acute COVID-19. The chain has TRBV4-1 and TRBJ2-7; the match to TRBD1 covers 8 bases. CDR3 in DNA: TGCGCCAGCAGCCGGGGAACAGGGGGTAGAACCTACGAGCAGTACTTC. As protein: CASSRGTGGRTYEQYF.